This T cell receptor beta chain was sequenced during a study of CD8 T cells in Susac syndrome. V trimming: 5 bases; J trimming: 4 bases; junction bases outside the gene matches: 8. This CDR3 has 15 residues. CDR1 and CDR2 from the germline V gene are SGHAT and FQNNGV. cDNA came from about 0.51 to 1 ug RNA primed by random hexamers. TCR beta CDR3 was amplified by immunoSEQ covering 54 Vbeta and 13 Jbeta. TCRdb processed the immunoSEQ multiplex PCR reads anew with MiXCR; each CDR3 protein has one entry. Of under 200,000 distinct CDR3 sequences in the sample, approximately 96% were seen once. The rearrangement joins TRBV11-2 to TRBJ2-4, with 7 bases lining up with TRBD2. Specimen: CD8+ T cells from PBMCs. The clonotype originates from a human donor with multiple sclerosis. CDR3 nucleotide sequence: TGTGCCAGCAGCCCGGAGGGAGGGCAGAAAAACATTCAGTACTTC. Protein: CASSPEGGQKNIQYF.